A single T cell receptor (beta chain) is shown here with its context. TCRdb re-called the reads with MiXCR, one entry per CDR3 protein. This sample carries approximately 750,000 distinct CDR3 sequences, roughly 35% of them seen once, and the ten largest clones take around 2.8%. This entry is derived from a study of T cell repertoires in cytomegalovirus infection. Deletions cut 4 bases from V and 4 bases from J, with 14 bases between. The CDR3 totals 15 residues. The germline V gene has CDR1 MNHEY and CDR2 SVGAGI. Sequences were obtained from PBMCs. The chain links TRBV6-5 to TRBJ2-1; a possible D gene is TRBD2 (6 bases). This TCR was sampled from a human donor in good health (CMV status not recorded). Some clones in this sample may be carry-over from other donors' samples. The CDR3 DNA reads TGTGCCAGCAGTTCGATTAAGCGGGTATACAATGAGCAGTTCTTC. Amino acids: CASSSIKRVYNEQFF.